This TCR beta chain came from a study of blood T cell repertoires in COVID-19. Study at large: The analysed material was cDNA or gDNA that came from T cells, B-cell-depleted T cells, or PBMCs.

The germline gives CDR1 SGHTA, CDR2 FQGNSA. This CDR3 is built from 15 residues. V was clipped by 0 bases and J by 0 bases, with 6 bases between them. Authors' analysis steps: Reference gene primers were amplified, and this amplification served to estimate nucleated cell counts. Measured with immunoSEQ multiplex PCR; TCRdb has only the in-frame clones, and not every one. The D gene and trimming were derived from the DNA, and the V and J assignments and clone size from that table. Of some 150,000 clones listed, 70% to 90% are singletons. This TCR was recovered from a woman aged 55-69 years with COVID-19, enrolled during active disease. The sample consisted of peripheral blood. The rearrangement joins TRBV7-2 to TRBJ1-5, with D hard to call. Here the CDR3 reads CASSLARGSNQPQHF. CDR3 in DNA: TGTGCCAGCAGCTTAGCGCGGGGTAGCAATCAGCCCCAGCATTTT.